This TCR beta chain was captured in a study of T cells after yellow fever vaccination. Study observations and caveats: Clones from primary vaccination mostly reappeared after the booster (96% CD4, about 88% CD8).

5'RACE template switching generated TCR cDNA, adding a universal primer site and UMIs. TCRdb fed the 5' RACE reads into MiXCR, producing one record per CDR3 protein. The data contain some 600,000 distinct CDR3 sequences, around a sixth of them singletons. Deletions cut 2 bases from V and 4 bases from J, with 9 bases between. The CDR3 length is 14 residues. In regard to this clonotype: What it binds is not known.

The material was PBMCs, obtained 4 to 6 days after the first yellow fever vaccination. The rearrangement joins TRBV12-3 or TRBV12-4 to TRBJ1-5, with D unclear. The TCR comes from a man aged 18 to 30 who received the YFV17D yellow fever vaccine. The CDR3 DNA follows: TGTGCCAGCAGTTTATCCTGGGGTAATCAGCCCCAGCATTTT. Amino acid sequence: CASSLSWGNQPQHF.